This TCR beta chain stems from a study of vaccination and CD4 T cells after COVID-19. About the study: Post-COVID sampling occurred a median 101 days after diagnosis (range 35 to 161).

Specified treatment: approximately nine-day PBMC culture with coronavirus spike peptide pools or control peptides (ViraFEST assay). First, ViraFEST expanded antigen-specific T cells with peptide pools, and next it sequenced the TCRs. Cultured CD4+ T cell DNA was sequenced using the Oncomine TCR Beta short-read assay. TCRdb independently ran MiXCR on the PCR reads; one entry per CDR3 protein. The profile shows 5,000 to 6,500 distinct CDR3 sequences, 30% to 35% of them singletons. The germline V gene encodes CDR1 SNHLY and CDR2 FYNNEI. The CDR3 length is 14 residues. The germline V and J ends were trimmed by 1 base and 1 base, with 8 bases remaining between them. Comment on this clonotype: Its antigen is unidentified.

Specimen: CD4+ T cells from blood, cultured in vitro, collected after SARS-CoV-2 vaccination. The chain couples TRBV2 to TRBJ2-7; D is unclear. The receptor comes from a human donor who had recovered from COVID-19. This CDR3 is CASSEGITSYEQYF. The CDR3 bases are TGTGCCAGCAGTGAAGGGATCACGTCCTACGAGCAGTACTTC.